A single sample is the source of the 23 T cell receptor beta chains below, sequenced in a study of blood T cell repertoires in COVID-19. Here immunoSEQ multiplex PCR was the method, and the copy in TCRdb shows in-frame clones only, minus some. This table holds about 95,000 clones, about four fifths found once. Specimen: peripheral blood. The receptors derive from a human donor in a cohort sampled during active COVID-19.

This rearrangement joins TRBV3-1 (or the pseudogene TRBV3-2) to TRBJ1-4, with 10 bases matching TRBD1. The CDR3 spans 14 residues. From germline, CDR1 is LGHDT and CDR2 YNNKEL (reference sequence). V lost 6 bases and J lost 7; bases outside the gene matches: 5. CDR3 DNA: TGTGCCAGCAGTCGACAGGGGGCTGGTGAAAAACTGTTTTTT. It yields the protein CASSRQGAGEKLFF.

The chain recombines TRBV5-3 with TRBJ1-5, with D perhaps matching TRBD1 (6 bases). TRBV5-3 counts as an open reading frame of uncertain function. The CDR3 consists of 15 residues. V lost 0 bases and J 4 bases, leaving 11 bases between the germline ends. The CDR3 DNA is TGTGCCAGAAGCTTGGATGGGACACTAAATCAGCCCCAGCATTTT. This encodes CARSLDGTLNQPQHF.

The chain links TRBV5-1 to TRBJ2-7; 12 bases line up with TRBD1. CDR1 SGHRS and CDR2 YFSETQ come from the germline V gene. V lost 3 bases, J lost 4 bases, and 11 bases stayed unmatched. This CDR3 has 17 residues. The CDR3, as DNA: TGCGCCAGCAGCTCTGGTCGGGGGACAGGGGGCATTTACGAGCAGTACTTC. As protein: CASSSGRGTGGIYEQYF.

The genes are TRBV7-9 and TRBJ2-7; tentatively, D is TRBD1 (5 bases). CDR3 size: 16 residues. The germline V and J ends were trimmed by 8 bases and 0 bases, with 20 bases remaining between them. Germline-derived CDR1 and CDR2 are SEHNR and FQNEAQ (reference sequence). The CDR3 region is CASSPGPGRVSYEQYF. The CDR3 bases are TGTGCCAGCTCACCCGGCCCGGGCAGGGTCTCCTACGAGCAGTACTTC.

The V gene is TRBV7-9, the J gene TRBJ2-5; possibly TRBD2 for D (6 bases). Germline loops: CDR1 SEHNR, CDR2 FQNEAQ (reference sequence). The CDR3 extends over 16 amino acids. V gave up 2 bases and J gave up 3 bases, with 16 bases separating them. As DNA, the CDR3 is TGTGCCAGCAGCTTACTACGCCGGGACTCAAAAGAGACCCAGTACTTC. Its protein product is CASSLLRRDSKETQYF.

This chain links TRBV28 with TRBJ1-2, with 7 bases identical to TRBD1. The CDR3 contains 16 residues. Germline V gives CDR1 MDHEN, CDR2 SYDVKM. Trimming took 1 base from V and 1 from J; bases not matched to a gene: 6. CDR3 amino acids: CASSLSAGGFNYGYTF. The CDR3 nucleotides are TGTGCCAGCAGTTTATCAGCAGGGGGTTTTAACTATGGCTACACCTTC.

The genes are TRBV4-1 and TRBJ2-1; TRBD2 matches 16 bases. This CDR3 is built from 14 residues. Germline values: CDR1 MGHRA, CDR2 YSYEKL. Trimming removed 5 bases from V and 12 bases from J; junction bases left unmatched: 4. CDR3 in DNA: TGCGCCAGCAGCTCGGGGACTAGCGGGAGGGCGCAGTTCTTC. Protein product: CASSSGTSGRAQFF.

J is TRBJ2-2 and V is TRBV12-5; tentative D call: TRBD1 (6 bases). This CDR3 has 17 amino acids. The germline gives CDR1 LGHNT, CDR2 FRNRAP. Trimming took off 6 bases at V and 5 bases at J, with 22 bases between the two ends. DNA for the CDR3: TGTGCTAGTGGATCACGATCCTTTCCCGGACAGACCGGGGAGCTGTTTTTT. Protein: CASGSRSFPGQTGELFF.

The CDR3 sequence: CASRVTGGSNQPQHF. The DNA of the CDR3 is TGTGCCAGTAGGGTTACAGGAGGGAGCAATCAGCCCCAGCATTTT. The chain is built from TRBV19 and TRBJ1-5; D might be TRBD1 (5 bases). Trimming cost V 6 bases and J 1 base, with 13 bases left between them. Per the germline V gene, CDR1 is LNHDA and CDR2 is SQIVND (reference sequence). The CDR3 is made up of 15 amino acids.

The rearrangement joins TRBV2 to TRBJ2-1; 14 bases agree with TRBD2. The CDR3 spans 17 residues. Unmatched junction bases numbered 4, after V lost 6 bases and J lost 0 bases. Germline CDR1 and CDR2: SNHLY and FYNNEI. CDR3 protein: CASSRTSGGSSYNEQFF. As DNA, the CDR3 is TGTGCCAGCAGCAGGACTAGCGGGGGGAGCTCCTACAATGAGCAGTTCTTC.

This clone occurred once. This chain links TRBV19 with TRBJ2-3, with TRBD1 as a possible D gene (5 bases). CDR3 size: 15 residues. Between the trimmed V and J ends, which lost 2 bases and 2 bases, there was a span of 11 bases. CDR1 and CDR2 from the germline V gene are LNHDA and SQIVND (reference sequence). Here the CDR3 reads CASSIQGSHTDTQYF. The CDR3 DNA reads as TGTGCCAGTAGTATACAGGGCTCCCACACAGATACGCAGTATTTT.

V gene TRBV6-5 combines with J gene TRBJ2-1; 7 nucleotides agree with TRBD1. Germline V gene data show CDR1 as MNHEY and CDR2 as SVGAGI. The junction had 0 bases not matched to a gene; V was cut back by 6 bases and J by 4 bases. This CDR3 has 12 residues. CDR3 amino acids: CASRGQYNEQFF. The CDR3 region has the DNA TGTGCCAGCAGGGGACAGTACAATGAGCAGTTCTTC.

The CDR3 is CASSQDIRGGPTLSGNTIYF. In nucleotides, the CDR3 is TGTGCCAGCAGCCAAGATATTAGGGGGGGCCCGACCCTCTCTGGAAACACCATATATTTT. The chain has TRBV3-1 (or the pseudogene TRBV3-2) and TRBJ1-3, with D possibly TRBD1 on 6 matching bases. The V gene's germline CDR1 is LGHDT and CDR2 YNNKEL (reference sequence). The CDR3 sequence is 20 residues long. V was clipped by 0 bases and J by 0 bases, with 21 bases between them.

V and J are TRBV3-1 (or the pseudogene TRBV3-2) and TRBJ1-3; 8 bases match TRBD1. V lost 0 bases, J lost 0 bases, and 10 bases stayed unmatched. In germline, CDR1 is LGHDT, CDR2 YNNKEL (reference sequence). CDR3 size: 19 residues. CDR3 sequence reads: CASSQDVRTGRFSGNTIYF. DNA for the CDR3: TGTGCCAGCAGCCAAGATGTCCGGACAGGGCGATTCTCTGGAAACACCATATATTTT.

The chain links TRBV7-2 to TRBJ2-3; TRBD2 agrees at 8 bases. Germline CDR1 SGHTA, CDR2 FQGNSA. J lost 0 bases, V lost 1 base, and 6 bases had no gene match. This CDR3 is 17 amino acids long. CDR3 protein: CASSLVGRGASTDTQYF. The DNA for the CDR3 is TGTGCCAGCAGCTTAGTGGGGCGGGGGGCTAGCACAGATACGCAGTATTTT.

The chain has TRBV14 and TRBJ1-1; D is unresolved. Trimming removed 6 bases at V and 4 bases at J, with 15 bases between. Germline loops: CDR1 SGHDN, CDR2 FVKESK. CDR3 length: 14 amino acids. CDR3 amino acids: CASRASKAFTEAFF. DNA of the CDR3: TGTGCCAGCAGAGCGAGCAAGGCTTTCACTGAAGCTTTCTTT.

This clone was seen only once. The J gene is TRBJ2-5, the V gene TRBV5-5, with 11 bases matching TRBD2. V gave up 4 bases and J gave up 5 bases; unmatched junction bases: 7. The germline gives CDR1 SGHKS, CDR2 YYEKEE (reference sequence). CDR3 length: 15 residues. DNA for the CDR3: TGTGCCAGCAGCCAAGATCGGACTAGCGGGGAGACCCAGTACTTC. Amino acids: CASSQDRTSGETQYF.

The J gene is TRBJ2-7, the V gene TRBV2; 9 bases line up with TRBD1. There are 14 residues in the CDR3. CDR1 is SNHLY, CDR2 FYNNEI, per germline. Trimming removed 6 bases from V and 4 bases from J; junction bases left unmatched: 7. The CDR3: CASSLDRGRYEQYF. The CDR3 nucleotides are TGTGCCAGCAGCTTGGACAGGGGAAGATACGAGCAGTACTTC.

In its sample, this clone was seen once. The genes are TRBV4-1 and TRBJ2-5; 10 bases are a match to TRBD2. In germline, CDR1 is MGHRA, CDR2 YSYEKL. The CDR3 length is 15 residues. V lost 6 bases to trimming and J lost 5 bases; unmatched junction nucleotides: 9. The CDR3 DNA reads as TGCGCCAGCAGGAGGAGCGGGGGGGCCGTGGAGACCCAGTACTTC. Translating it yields CASRRSGGAVETQYF.

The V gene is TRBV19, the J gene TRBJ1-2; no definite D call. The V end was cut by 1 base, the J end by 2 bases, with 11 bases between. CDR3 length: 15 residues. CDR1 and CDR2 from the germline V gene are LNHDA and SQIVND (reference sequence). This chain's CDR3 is CASSIGVSLNYGYTF. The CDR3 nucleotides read TGTGCCAGTAGTATAGGTGTTAGTTTAAACTATGGCTACACCTTC. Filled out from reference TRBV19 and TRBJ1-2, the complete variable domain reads DGGITQSPKYLFRKEGQNVTLSCEQNLNHDAMYWYRQDPGQGLRLIYYSQIVNDFQKGDIAEGYSVSREKKESFPLTVTSAQKNPTAFYLCASSIGVSLNYGYTFGSGTRLTVV.

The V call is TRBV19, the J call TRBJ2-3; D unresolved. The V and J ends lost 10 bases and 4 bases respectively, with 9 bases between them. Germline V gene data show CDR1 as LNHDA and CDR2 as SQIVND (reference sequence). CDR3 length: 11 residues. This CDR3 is CATALADTQYF. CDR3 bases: TGTGCCACCGCCCTAGCAGATACGCAGTATTTT.

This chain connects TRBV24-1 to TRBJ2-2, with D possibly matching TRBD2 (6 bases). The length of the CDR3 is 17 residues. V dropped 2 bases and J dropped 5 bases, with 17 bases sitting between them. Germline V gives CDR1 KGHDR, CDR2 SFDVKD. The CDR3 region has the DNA TGTGCCACCAGTGATTCCCCGCTCGCGGGAAAGACCGGGGAGCTGTTTTTT. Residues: CATSDSPLAGKTGELFF.

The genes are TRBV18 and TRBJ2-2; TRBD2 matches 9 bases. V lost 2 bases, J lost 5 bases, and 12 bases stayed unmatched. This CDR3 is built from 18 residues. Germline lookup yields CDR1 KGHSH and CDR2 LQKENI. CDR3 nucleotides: TGTGCCAGCTCACCAGTTCAAGCGGGAGGCCCCCTAACCGGGGAGCTGTTTTTT. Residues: CASSPVQAGGPLTGELFF.